These 9 T cell receptor beta chains were sequenced from one sample in a study of shared clonotypes between healthy human individuals. The data were produced by immunoSEQ multiplex PCR, yet TCRdb's version contains in-frame clones alone and is incomplete. The sample has a few hundred thousand clones; around 67% are singletons. Material: memory CD4+ T cells sorted from blood. Stated subset: CD45RA-negative fraction. The source of these receptors is a man younger than 40 in good health.

The chain is built from TRBV5-4 and TRBJ2-3; 11 bases map to TRBD2. The CDR3 sequence is 16 residues long. Germline CDR1 SGHNT, CDR2 YYREEE (reference sequence). Trimming removed 4 bases from V and 1 base from J; junction bases left unmatched: 5. The CDR3 spells CASSNRLAGRTDTQYF. The CDR3 DNA follows: TGTGCCAGCAGCAACCGACTAGCGGGACGCACAGATACGCAGTATTTT.

A remark on this clone: A read error may be the cause here, since a much bigger clone is one base away. Different DNA sequences within this sample yield the same CDR3. This chain connects TRBV5-1 to TRBJ2-2; tentatively, D is TRBD1 (5 bases). Germline V gene data show CDR1 as SGHRS and CDR2 as YFSETQ. This CDR3 contains 15 residues. The CDR3 loop reads CASRATGLNTGELFF. CDR3 coding DNA: TGTGCCAGCAGGGCTACCGGGCTCAACACCGGGGAGCTGTTTTTT.

The V and J genes are TRBV5-1 and TRBJ1-1; TRBD1 aligns across 8 bases. CDR3 size: 14 residues. The trim removed 3 bases at V and 1 base at J, leaving 2 bases unmatched. Germline CDR1 is SGHRS and CDR2 is YFSETQ. In DNA, the CDR3 is TGCGCCAGCAGCTCCACAGGGGGGAACACTGAAGCTTTCTTT. Its translation is CASSSTGGNTEAFF.

The chain has TRBV7-9 and TRBJ2-7; the match to TRBD2 covers 8 bases. This CDR3 is 16 amino acids long. Trimming at V came to 5 bases and at J to 0 bases, leaving 9 bases not matched to a gene. Germline-derived CDR1 and CDR2 are SEHNR and FQNEAQ (reference sequence). The DNA of the CDR3 is TGTGCCAGCAGCGAATCTCAGCGGGAGCCCTCCTACGAGCAGTACTTC. This translates into CASSESQREPSYEQYF.

The rearrangement links TRBV30 to TRBJ2-1; TRBD2 might be the D (6 bases). Trimming left V 0 bases short and J 5 bases short, with 26 bases between. CDR1 and CDR2 (germline): GTSNPN, SVGIG (reference sequence). The CDR3 runs 19 residues. As DNA, the CDR3 is TGTGCCTGGAGTGTACCAATTTTTACGCTAGCGAGATCGAACAATGAGCAGTTCTTC. Its protein product is CAWSVPIFTLARSNNEQFF.

The J gene is TRBJ2-1, the V gene TRBV29-1; 7 bases agree with TRBD1. Germline CDR1 and CDR2: SQVTM and ANQGSEA. CDR3 length: 14 amino acids. Trimming at V came to 6 bases and at J to 4 bases, leaving 9 bases not matched to a gene. Written as DNA, the CDR3 is TGCAGCGTGGCCGGGACAGATATTTACAATGAGCAGTTCTTC. Translation: CSVAGTDIYNEQFF.

The J gene is TRBJ2-5, the V gene TRBV29-1; no clear D. Per germline, CDR1 SQVTM and CDR2 ANQGSEA. V dropped 6 bases and J dropped 5 bases, with 13 bases sitting between them. The CDR3 consists of 12 residues. The chain's CDR3 is CSVRSASETQYF. The CDR3 nucleotides read TGCAGCGTGCGGTCTGCTTCTGAGACCCAGTACTTC. Looking up the rest from reference TRBV29-1 and TRBJ2-5 gives the full variable domain: SAVISQKPSRDICQRGTSLTIQCQVDSQVTMMFWYRQQPGQSLTLIATANQGSEATYESGFVIDKFPISRPNLTFSTLTVSNMSPEDSSIYLCSVRSASETQYFGPGTRLLVL.

The CDR3 spells CASSPQGAESPLHF. The CDR3 DNA reads as TGCGCCAGCAGCCCTCAGGGGGCAGAGTCACCCCTCCACTTT. The chain couples TRBV5-1 to TRBJ1-6; 8 positions agree with TRBD1. This CDR3 contains 14 residues. J lost 10 bases, V lost 4 bases, and 7 bases had no gene match. The V gene's germline CDR1 is SGHRS and CDR2 YFSETQ. The full variable domain, its missing parts supplied by reference TRBV5-1 and TRBJ1-6, is KAGVTQTPRYLIKTRGQQVTLSCSPISGHRSVSWYQQTPGQGLQFLFEYFSETQRNKGNFPGRFSGRQFSNSRSEMNVSTLELGDSALYLCASSPQGAESPLHFGNGTRLTVT.

V and J are TRBV5-1 and TRBJ1-4, with TRBD1 as a possible D gene (6 bases). V gave up 2 bases and J gave up 4 bases, with 9 bases separating them. The CDR3 length is 14 residues. CDR1 and CDR2 (germline): SGHRS, YFSETQ. DNA for the CDR3: TGCGCCAGCAGCTTTCGGGGGCTTAATGAAAAACTGTTTTTT. It specifies CASSFRGLNEKLFF.